This entry features one T cell receptor beta chain sequence. Sequencing used immunoSEQ multiplex PCR; TCRdb keeps in-frame clones, though not all of them. The sample comprises roughly 100,000 clones, about nine tenths of which are singletons, and approximately 0.5% rests with the top ten. This sample was taken from a study of OX40 agonist ivuxolimab in advanced cancers. Per the germline V gene, CDR1 is SEHNR and CDR2 is FQNEAQ (reference sequence). CDR3 length equals 13 residues. Trimming left V 3 bases short and J 5 bases short, with 10 bases between. The chain recombines TRBV7-9 with TRBJ1-2; no firm D call. This specimen was CD4+ or CD8+ T cells sorted from blood, taken in a trial of the OX40 agonist ivuxolimab. The TCR sequence derives from an adult with an advanced solid tumor such as melanoma, head and neck, liver or kidney cancer. The CDR3 region is CASSLKESYGYTF. As DNA, the CDR3 is TGTGCCAGCAGCTTGAAGGAGTCTTATGGCTACACCTTC.